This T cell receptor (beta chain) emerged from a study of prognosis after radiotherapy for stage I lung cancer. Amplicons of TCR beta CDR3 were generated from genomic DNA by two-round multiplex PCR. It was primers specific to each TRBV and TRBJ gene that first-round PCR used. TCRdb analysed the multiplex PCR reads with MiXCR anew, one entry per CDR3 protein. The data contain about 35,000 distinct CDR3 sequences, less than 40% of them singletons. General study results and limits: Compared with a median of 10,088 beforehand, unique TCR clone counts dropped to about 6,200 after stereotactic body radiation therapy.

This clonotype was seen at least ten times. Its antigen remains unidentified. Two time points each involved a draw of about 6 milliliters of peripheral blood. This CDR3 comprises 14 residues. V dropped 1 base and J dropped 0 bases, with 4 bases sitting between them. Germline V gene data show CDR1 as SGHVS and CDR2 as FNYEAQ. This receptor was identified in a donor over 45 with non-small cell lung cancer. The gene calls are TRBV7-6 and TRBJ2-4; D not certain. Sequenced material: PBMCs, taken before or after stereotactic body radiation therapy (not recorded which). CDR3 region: CASSLGSAKNIQYF. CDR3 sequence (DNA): TGTGCCAGCAGCTTAGGTTCAGCCAAAAACATTCAGTACTTC.